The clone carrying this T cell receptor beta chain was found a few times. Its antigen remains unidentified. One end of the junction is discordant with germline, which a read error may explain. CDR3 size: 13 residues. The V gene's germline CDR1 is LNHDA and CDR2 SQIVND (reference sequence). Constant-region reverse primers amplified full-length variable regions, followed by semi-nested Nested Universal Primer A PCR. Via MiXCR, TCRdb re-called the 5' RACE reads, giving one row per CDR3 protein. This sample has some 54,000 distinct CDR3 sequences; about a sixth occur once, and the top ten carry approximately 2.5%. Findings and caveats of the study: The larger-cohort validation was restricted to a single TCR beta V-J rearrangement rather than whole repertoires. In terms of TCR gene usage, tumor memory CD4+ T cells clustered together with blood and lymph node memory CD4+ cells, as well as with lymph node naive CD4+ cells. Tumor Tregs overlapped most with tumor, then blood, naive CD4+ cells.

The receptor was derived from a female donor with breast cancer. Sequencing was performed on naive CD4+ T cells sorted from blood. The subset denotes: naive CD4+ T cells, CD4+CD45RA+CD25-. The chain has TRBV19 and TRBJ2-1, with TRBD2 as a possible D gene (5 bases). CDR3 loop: CAGSTASFGEQFF. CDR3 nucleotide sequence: TGTGCCGGTAGTACGGCTAGCTTTGGTGAGCAGTTCTTC. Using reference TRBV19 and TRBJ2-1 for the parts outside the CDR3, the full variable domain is DGGITQSPKYLFRKEGQNVTLSCEQNLNHDAMYWYRQDPGQGLRLIYYSQIVNDFQKGDIAEGYSVSREKKESFPLTVTSAQKNPTAFYLCAGSTASFGEQFFGPGTRLTVL.